These T cell receptor beta chains were read from a single sample in a study of beta chain features in type 1 diabetes. Sequenced by immunoSEQ multiplex PCR; TCRdb stores in-frame clones only, minus some. The table shows over 600,000 clones, with over 10% occurring only once. Specimen: naive CD4+ T cells from blood. The source of these receptors is a man aged 25 to 40 with type 1 diabetes. Both conserved end residues are part of each CDR3. A D gene is named only where the DNA matches it firmly. Only some rows state a clone size, as once, few, many or a class for expanded clones.

D,V,size,J,DNA,CDR3
.,TRBV5-6,.,TRBJ2-5,TGTGCCAGCACCTGGGGGCAGAGGCAAGAGACCCAGTACTTC,CASTWGQRQETQYF
.,TRBV19,.,TRBJ2-7,TGTGCCAGTAGTATAGATCCCCAGGGCCATTACGAGCAGTACTTC,CASSIDPQGHYEQYF
.,TRBV28,.,TRBJ2-7,TGTGCCATAGCAGGGACCTACGAGCAGTACTTC,CAIAGTYEQYF
TRBD1,TRBV18,.,TRBJ1-2,TGTGCCAGCTCACCGGATGGACAGGGACGGTATGGCTACACCTTC,CASSPDGQGRYGYTF
.,TRBV7-3,.,TRBJ2-3,TGTGCCAGCAACATGGGGCACATTGGCACAGATACGCAGTATTTT,CASNMGHIGTDTQYF
.,TRBV9,.,TRBJ2-5,TGTGCCAGCAGCGTAGTCGGGGGGACCCAGTACTTC,CASSVVGGTQYF
TRBD1,TRBV4-1,.,TRBJ1-4,TGCGCCAGCAGCCACCGACAGGGCGTAGAAAAACTGTTTTTT,CASSHRQGVEKLFF
.,TRBV2,.,TRBJ1-2,TGTGCCAGCAGTCGGAACAGTGGCTACACCTTC,CASSRNSGYTF
.,TRBV7-2,few,TRBJ2-7,TGTGCCAGCAGCTCGAGGGGCGGGACCTACGAGCAGTACTTC,CASSSRGGTYEQYF
.,TRBV30,.,TRBJ2-7,TGTGCCTGGAGTGGGGCCGGGAATTACGAGCAGTACTTC,CAWSGAGNYEQYF
.,TRBV28,few,TRBJ2-7,TGTGCCAGCAGCCGGAGGTACGAGCAGTACTTC,CASSRRYEQYF
.,TRBV7-7,few,TRBJ1-1,TGTGCTAGCAGCTTAGAGATGAACACTGAAGCTTTCTTT,CASSLEMNTEAFF